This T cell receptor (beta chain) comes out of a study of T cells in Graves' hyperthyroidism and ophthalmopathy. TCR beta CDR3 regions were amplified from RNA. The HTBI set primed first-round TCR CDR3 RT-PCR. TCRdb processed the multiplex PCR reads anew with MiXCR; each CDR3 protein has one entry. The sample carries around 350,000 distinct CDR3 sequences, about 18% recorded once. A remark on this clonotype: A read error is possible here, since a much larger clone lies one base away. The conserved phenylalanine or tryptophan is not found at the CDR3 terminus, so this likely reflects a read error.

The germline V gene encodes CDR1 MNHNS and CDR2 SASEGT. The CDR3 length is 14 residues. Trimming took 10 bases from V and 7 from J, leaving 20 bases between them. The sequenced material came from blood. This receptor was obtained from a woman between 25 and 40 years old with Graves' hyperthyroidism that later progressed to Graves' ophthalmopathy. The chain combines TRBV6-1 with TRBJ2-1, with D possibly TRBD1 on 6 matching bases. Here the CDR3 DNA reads TGTGCCACCAACATGGGGGCTGGGTGGAATGAGCAGTTCTCC. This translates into CATNMGAGWNEQFS.